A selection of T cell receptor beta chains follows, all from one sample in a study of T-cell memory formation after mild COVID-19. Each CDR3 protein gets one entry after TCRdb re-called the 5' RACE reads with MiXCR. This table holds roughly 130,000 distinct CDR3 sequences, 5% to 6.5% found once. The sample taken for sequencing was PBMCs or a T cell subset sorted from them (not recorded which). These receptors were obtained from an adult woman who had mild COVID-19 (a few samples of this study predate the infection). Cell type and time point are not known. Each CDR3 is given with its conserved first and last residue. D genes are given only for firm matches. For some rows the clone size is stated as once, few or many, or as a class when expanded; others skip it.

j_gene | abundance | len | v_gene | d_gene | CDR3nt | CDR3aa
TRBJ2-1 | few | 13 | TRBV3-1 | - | TGTGCCAGCAGCCATAACAGGTTCAATGAGCAGTTCTTC | CASSHNRFNEQFF
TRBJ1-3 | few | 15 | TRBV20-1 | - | TGCAGTGCCCCTCCCGGGGCGCACCGTCGAGACACCATATATTTT | CSAPPGAHRRDTIYF
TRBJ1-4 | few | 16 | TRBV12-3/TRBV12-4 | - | TGTGCCAGCAGTTTAGGGCAGGTTGCAACTAATGAAAAACTGTTTTTT | CASSLGQVATNEKLFF
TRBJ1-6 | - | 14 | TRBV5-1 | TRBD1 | TGCGCCAGCAGCACGGAGACAGGGTTTCCACCCCTCCACTTT | CASSTETGFPPLHF
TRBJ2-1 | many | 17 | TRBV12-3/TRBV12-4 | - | TGTGCCAGCAGCCCCGAAGCCTGGTCGAGCTCCTACAATGAGCAGTTCTTC | CASSPEAWSSSYNEQFF
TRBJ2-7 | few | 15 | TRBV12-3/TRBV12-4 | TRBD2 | TGTGCCAGCAGTTTAAAAGCGGGAGGCTACCACGAGCAGTACTTC | CASSLKAGGYHEQYF
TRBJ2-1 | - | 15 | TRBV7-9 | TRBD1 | TGTGCCAGCAGCTTATCCGGTGGGACAGGGGGGCAGCAGTTCTTC | CASSLSGGTGGQQFF
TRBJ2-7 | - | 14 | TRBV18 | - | TGTGCCAGCTCACCACCTGTCACGGGCTACGAGCAGTACTTC | CASSPPVTGYEQYF
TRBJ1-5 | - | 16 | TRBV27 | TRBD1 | TGTGCCAGCAGTCCCGGGACAGGGTTTAGCAATCAGCCCCAGCATTTT | CASSPGTGFSNQPQHF
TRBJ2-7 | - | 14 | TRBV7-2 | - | TGTGCCAGCAGCTATCCGGGACAAGCCTACGAGCAGTACTTC | CASSYPGQAYEQYF
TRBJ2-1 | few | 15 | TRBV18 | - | TGTGCCAGCTCACCAAGTCTCTCCGTCTACAATGAGCAGTTCTTC | CASSPSLSVYNEQFF
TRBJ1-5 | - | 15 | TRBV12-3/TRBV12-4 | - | TGTGCCAGCAGTATACAGGGAGGTGGCAATCAGCCCCAGCATTTT | CASSIQGGGNQPQHF
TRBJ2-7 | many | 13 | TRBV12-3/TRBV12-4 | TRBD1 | TGTGCCAGCAGTTGGACAGGTTACTACGAGCAGTACTTC | CASSWTGYYEQYF
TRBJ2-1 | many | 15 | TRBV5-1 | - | TGCGCCAGCAGCTTTAGGGGGGAGGGGAACAATGAGCAGTTCTTC | CASSFRGEGNNEQFF
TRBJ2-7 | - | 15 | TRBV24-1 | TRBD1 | TGTGCCACCAGTGACCCGGGACAGGGGTTCTACGAGCAGTACTTC | CATSDPGQGFYEQYF
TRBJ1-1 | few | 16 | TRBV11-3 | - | TGTGCCAGCAGCTTAGCTCAGGGGTTCGGATTCTCAGAAGCTTTCTTT | CASSLAQGFGFSEAFF
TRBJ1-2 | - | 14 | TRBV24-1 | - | TGTGCCACCAGTGATTTCTCCGGGGACTATGGCTACACCTTC | CATSDFSGDYGYTF
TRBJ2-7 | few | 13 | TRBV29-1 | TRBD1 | TGCAGCTTTCTGTGGACAGGGTCCTACGAGCAGTACTTC | CSFLWTGSYEQYF
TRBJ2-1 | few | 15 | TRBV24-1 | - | TGTGCCACCAGAGAAAGGAGGGGGAATAGAGGTGAGCAGTTCTTC | CATRERRGNRGEQFF
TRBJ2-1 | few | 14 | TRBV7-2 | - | TGTGCCAGCAGCTTAGCGAGGTCCACCAATGAGCAGTTCTTC | CASSLARSTNEQFF
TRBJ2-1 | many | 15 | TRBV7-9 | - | TGTGCCAGCAGCTTACTGAGGGTGCTAGAGAATGAGCAGTTCTTC | CASSLLRVLENEQFF
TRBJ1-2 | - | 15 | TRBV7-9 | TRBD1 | TGTGCCAGCAGCATCCAGGGGACAGCTAACTATGGCTACACCTTC | CASSIQGTANYGYTF
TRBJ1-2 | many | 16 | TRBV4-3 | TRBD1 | TGCGCCAGCAGCCAAGACCTGTGGACAGGGATCGACGGCTACACCTTC | CASSQDLWTGIDGYTF
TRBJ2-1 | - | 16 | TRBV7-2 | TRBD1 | TGTGCCAGCAGATATGGGACAGGGCAATCCTACAATGAGCAGTTCTTC | CASRYGTGQSYNEQFF
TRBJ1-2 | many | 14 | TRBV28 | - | TGTGCCAGCAGGTCCTACTCAACCAACTATGGCTACACCTTC | CASRSYSTNYGYTF
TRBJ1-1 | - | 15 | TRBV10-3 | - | TGTGCCATCAGTGAGTTTCCAGGTATGAACACTGAAGCTTTCTTT | CAISEFPGMNTEAFF
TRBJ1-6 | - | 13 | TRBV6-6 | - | TGTGCCAGCGGAAGTAGGAATAATTCACCCCTCCACTTT | CASGSRNNSPLHF
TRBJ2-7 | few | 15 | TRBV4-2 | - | TGTGCCAGCAGCCAAGAGTCGGGTCAGGGGCGGGAGCGGTACTTC | CASSQESGQGRERYF
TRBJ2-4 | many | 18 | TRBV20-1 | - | TGCAGTGCTAGAAGATTCCAGGGAGAGGGATTAGCCAAAAACATTCAGTACTTC | CSARRFQGEGLAKNIQYF
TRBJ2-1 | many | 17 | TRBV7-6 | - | TGTGCCAGCAGCTTAGGTATAAGGGGGGAAACCTACAATGAGCAGTTCTTC | CASSLGIRGETYNEQFF
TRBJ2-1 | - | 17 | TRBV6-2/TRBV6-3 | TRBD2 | TGTGCCAGCAGTTACAGGCTAGCGGGAGGTTCCTACAATGAGCAGTTCTTC | CASSYRLAGGSYNEQFF
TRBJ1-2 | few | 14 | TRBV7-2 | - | TGTGCCAGCAGCTTAGTTCGCCAGGGATATGGCTACACCTTC | CASSLVRQGYGYTF
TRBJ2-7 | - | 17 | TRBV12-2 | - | TGTGCAAGTCGCCTCAATGCCGACAGGGACCTTACCTACGAGCAGTACTTC | CASRLNADRDLTYEQYF
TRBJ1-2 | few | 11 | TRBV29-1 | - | TGCAGCGTTGAAGCTGAACTTAGCTACACCTTC | CSVEAELSYTF
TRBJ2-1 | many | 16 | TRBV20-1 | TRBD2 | TGCAGTGCTTCTCGGACTAGCGGGAGGATTAGAAATGAGCAGTTCTTC | CSASRTSGRIRNEQFF
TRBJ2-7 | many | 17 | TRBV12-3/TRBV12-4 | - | TGTGCCAGCAGTTCCCCTCCGACAGCCACCCTGTCACGCGAGCAGTACTTC | CASSSPPTATLSREQYF
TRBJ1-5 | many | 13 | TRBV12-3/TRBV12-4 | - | TGTGCCAGCGAAGACATGGGCAATCAGCCCCAGCATTTT | CASEDMGNQPQHF
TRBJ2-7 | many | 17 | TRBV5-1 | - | TGCGCCAGCAGCTTACAGGTGGCCGGGGGGCACTCCTACGAGCAGTACTTC | CASSLQVAGGHSYEQYF
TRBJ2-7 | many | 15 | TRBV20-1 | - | TGCAGTGCTTCCCTAGAGGGCGGAACCTCCTACGAGCAGTACTTC | CSASLEGGTSYEQYF
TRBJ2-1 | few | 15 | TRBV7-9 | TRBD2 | TGTGCCAGCAGCCGTAGCGGGGCTAATTACAATGAGCAGTTCTTC | CASSRSGANYNEQFF
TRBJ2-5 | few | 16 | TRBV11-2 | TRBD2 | TGTGCCAGCAGCGCTACTAGCGGACCGTACCAAGAGACCCAGTACTTC | CASSATSGPYQETQYF
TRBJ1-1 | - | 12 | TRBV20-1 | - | TGCAGTGCTAGAGAGGTGGACACTGAAGCTTTCTTT | CSAREVDTEAFF
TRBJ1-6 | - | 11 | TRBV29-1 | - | TGCAGCGTAGGCGAAAATTCACCCCTCCACTTT | CSVGENSPLHF